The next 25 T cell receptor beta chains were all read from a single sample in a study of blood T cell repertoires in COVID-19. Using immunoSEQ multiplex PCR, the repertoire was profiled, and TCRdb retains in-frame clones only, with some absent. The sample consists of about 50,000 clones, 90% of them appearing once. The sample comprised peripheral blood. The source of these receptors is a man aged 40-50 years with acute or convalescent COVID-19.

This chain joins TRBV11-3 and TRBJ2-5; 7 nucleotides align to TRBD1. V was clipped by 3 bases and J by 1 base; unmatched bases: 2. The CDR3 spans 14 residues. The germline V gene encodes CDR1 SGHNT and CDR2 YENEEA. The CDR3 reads CASSFRQGQETQYF. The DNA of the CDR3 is TGTGCCAGCAGCTTTAGACAGGGCCAAGAGACCCAGTACTTC.

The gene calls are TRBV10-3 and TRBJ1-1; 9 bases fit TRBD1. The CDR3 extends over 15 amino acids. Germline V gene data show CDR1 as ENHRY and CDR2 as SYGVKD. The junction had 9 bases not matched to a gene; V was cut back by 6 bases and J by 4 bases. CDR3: CAIRLYSTGGTEAFF. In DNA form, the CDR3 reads TGTGCCATCAGACTTTACTCGACAGGGGGCACTGAAGCTTTCTTT.

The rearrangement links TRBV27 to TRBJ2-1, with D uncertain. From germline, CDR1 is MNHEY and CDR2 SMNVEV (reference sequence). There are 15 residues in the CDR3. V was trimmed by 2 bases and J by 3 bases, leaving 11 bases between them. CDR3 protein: CASSLHYRIYNEQFF. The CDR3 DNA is TGTGCCAGCAGTTTACATTACAGAATCTACAATGAGCAGTTCTTC.

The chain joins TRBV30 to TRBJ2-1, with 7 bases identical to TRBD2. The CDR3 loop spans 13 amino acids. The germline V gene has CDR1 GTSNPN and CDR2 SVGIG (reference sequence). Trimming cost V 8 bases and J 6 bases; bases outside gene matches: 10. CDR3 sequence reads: CATVGSGVNEQFF. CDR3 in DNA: TGTGCCACCGTCGGCAGCGGGGTCAATGAGCAGTTCTTC.

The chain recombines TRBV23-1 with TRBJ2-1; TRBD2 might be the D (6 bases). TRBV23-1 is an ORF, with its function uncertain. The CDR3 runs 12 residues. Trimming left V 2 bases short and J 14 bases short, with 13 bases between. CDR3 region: CASSQTVWEEFF. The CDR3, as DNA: TGCGCCAGCAGTCAAACCGTATGGGAGGAGTTCTTC.

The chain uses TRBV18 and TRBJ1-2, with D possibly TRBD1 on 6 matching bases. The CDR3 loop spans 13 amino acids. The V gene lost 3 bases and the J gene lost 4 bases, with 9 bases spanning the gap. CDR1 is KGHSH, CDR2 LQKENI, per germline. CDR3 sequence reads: CASSPGRGYGYTF. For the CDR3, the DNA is TGTGCCAGCTCACCGGGCAGGGGCTATGGCTACACCTTC.

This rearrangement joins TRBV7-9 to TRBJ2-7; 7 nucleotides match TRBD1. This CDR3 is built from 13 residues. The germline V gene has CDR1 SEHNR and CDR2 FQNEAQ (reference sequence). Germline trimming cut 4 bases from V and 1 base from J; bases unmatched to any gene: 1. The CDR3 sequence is CASSYRGSYEQYF. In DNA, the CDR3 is TGTGCCAGCAGCTACAGGGGTTCCTACGAGCAGTACTTC.

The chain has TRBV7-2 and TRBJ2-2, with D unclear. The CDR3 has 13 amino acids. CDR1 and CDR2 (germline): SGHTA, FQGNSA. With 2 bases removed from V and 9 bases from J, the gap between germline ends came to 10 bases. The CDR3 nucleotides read TGTGCCAGCAGCTTACTGCGCGTCAGGGAGCTGTTTTTT. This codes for CASSLLRVRELFF. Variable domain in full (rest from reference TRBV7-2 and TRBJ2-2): GAGVSQSPSNKVTEKGKDVELRCDPISGHTALYWYRQSLGQGLEFLIYFQGNSAPDKSGLPSDRFSAERTGGSVSTLTIQRTQQEDSAVYLCASSLLRVRELFFGEGSRLTVL.

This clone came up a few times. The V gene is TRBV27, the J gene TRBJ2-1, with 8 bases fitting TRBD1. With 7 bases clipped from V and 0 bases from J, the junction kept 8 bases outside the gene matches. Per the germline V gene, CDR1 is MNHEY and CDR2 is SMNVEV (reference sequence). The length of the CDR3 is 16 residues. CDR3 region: CASIDRGGDSYNEQFF. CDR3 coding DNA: TGTGCCAGCATCGACAGGGGCGGAGACTCCTACAATGAGCAGTTCTTC.

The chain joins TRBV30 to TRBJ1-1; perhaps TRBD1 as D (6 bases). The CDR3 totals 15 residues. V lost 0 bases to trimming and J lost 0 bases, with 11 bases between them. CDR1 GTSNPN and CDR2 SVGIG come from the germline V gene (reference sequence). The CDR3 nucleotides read TGTGCCTGGAGTGTACGGGACAACGTGAACACTGAAGCTTTCTTT. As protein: CAWSVRDNVNTEAFF.

CDR3 region: CASSYGQSGEKLFF. In nucleotides, the CDR3 is TGTGCCAGCAGCTACGGACAGTCTGGGGAAAAACTGTTTTTT. The chain recombines TRBV7-9 with TRBJ1-4; weak D call: TRBD1 (6 bases). CDR3 length: 14 amino acids. V was clipped by 4 bases and J by 8 bases, with 14 bases between them. CDR1 and CDR2 from the germline V gene are SEHNR and FQNEAQ (reference sequence).

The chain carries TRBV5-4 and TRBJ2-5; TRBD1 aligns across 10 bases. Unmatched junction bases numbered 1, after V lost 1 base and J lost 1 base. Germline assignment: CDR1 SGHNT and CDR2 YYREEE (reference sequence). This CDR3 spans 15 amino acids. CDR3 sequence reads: CASSLRTGGQETQYF. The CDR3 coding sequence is TGTGCCAGCAGCTTGAGGACAGGGGGCCAAGAGACCCAGTACTTC.

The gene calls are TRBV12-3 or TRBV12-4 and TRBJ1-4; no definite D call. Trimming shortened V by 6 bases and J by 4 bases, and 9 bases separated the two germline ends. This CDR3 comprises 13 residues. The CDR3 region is CASSPDYNEKLFF. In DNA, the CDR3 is TGTGCCAGCAGCCCGGACTATAATGAAAAACTGTTTTTT.

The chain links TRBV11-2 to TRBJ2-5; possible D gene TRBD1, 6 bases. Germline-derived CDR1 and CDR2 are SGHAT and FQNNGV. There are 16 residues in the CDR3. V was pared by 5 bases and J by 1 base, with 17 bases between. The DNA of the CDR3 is TGTGCCAGCAGCAGACCCACTCGGGACATCCAAGAGACCCAGTACTTC. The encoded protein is CASSRPTRDIQETQYF.

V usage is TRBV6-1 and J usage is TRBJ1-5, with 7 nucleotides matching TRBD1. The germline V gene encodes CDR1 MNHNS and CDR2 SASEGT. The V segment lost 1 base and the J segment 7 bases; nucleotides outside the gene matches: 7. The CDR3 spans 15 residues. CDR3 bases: TGTGCCAGCAGTGAAGTCAGGGGGAATAGGCAGCCCCAGCATTTT. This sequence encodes CASSEVRGNRQPQHF.

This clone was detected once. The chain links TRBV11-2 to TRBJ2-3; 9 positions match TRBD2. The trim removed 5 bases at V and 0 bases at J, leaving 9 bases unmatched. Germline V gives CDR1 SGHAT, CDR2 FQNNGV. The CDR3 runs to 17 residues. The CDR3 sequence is CASSPGPSGVSTDTQYF. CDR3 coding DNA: TGTGCCAGCAGCCCGGGACCTAGCGGGGTTAGCACAGATACGCAGTATTTT.

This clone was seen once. CDR3 region: CSATPLAEQFF. The CDR3 bases are TGCAGTGCTACACCCCTAGCGGAGCAGTTCTTC. The chain is built from TRBV20-1 and TRBJ2-1, with D possibly being TRBD2 (6 bases). This CDR3 is 11 amino acids long. From germline, CDR1 is DFQATT and CDR2 SNEGSKA (reference sequence). Between the trimmed V and J ends, which lost 4 bases and 10 bases, there was a span of 11 bases.

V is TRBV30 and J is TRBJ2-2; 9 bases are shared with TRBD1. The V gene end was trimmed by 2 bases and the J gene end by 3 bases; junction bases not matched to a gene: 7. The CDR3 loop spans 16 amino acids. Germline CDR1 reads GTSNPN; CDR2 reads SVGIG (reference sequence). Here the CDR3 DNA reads TGTGCCTGGAGTTCGGGACAGGGAGTTTACACCGGGGAGCTGTTTTTT. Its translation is CAWSSGQGVYTGELFF.

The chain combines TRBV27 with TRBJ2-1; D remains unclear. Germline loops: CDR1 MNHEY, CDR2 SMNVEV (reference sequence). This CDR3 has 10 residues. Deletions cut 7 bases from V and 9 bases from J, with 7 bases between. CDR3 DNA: TGTGCCAGCACCAGAAGTGAGCAGTTCTTC. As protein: CASTRSEQFF.

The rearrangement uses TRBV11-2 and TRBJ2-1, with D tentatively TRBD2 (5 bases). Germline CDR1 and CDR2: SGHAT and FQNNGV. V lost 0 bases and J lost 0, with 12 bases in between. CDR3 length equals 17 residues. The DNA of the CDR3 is TGTGCCAGCAGCTTAGAAAGGAGCGGAAGCTCCTACAATGAGCAGTTCTTC. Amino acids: CASSLERSGSSYNEQFF.

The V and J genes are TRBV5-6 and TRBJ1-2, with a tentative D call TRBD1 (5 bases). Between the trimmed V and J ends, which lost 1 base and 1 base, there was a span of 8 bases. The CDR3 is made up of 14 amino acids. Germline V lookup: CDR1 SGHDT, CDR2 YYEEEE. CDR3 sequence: CASSLTGFNYGYTF. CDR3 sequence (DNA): TGTGCCAGCAGCTTGACAGGATTTAACTATGGCTACACCTTC.

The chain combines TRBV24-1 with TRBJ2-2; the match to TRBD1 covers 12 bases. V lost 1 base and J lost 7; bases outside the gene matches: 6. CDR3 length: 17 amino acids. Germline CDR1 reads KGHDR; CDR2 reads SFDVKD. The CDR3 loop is CATSDFGDRGHVGELFF. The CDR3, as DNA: TGTGCCACCAGTGATTTTGGGGACAGGGGGCATGTCGGGGAGCTGTTTTTT.

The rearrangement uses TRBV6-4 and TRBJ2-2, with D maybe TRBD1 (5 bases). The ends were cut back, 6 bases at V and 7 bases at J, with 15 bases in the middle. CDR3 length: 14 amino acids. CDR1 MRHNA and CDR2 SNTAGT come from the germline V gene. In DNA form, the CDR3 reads TGTGCCAGCAGAGTATCAGGGTGGAACGGGGAGCTGTTTTTT. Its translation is CASRVSGWNGELFF.

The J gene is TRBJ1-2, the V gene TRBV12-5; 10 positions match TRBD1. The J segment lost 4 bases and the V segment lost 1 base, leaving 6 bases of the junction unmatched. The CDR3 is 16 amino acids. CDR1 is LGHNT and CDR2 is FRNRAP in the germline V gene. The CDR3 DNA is TGTGCTAGTGGTTTGGACGGACAGGGGGTAACCTATGGCTACACCTTC. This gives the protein CASGLDGQGVTYGYTF.

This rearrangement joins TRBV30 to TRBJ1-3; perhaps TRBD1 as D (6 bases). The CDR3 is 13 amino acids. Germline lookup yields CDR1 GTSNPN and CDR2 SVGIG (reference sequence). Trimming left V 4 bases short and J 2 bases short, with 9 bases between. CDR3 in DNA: TGTGCCTGGATGGGGGGGCCTGGAAACACCATATATTTT. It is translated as CAWMGGPGNTIYF.